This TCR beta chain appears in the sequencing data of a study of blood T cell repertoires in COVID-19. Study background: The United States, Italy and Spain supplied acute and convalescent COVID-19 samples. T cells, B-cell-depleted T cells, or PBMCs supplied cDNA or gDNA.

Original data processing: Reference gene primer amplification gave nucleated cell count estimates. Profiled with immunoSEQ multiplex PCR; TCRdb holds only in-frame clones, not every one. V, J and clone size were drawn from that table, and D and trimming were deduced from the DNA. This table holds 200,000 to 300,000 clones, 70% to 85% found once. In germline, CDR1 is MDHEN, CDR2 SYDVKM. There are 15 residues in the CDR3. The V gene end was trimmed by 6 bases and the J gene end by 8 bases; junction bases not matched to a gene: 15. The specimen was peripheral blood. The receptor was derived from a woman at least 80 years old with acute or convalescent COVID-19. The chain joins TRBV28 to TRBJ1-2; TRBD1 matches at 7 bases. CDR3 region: CASRSYRGRAMGYTF. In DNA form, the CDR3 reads TGTGCCAGCAGATCCTACAGGGGAAGGGCGATGGGCTACACCTTC.